This T cell receptor (beta chain) emerged from a study of blood T cell repertoires in COVID-19. Whole-study context: From the United States, Italy and Spain came samples of acute and convalescent COVID-19. Sample material is recorded as cDNA or gDNA derived from T cells, B-cell-depleted T cells, or PBMCs.

CDR3 size: 15 residues. V was pared by 2 bases and J by 5 bases, with 16 bases between. Per germline, CDR1 SGHTA and CDR2 FQGNSA. Authors' analysis steps: Estimation of nucleated cell counts was performed using reference gene primer amplification. Repertoires were generated with immunoSEQ multiplex PCR, while TCRdb's copy carries only in-frame clones and drops some. Clonal size and the V and J genes are those of that table, whereas D and trimming came from the DNA. The data show around 20,000 clones, 91% seen once. The material sequenced was peripheral blood. This chain links TRBV7-2 with TRBJ2-7; D gene unclear. The sequence was obtained from a human donor in a cohort sampled during active COVID-19. DNA of the CDR3: TGTGCCAGCAGCTTAAACCGGGTCAAGTTGGACGAGCAGTACTTC. Translation gives CASSLNRVKLDEQYF. Complete variable domain (other parts from reference TRBV7-2 and TRBJ2-7): GAGVSQSPSNKVTEKGKDVELRCDPISGHTALYWYRQSLGQGLEFLIYFQGNSAPDKSGLPSDRFSAERTGGSVSTLTIQRTQQEDSAVYLCASSLNRVKLDEQYFGPGTRLTVT.